The rows below give T cell receptor beta chains drawn from one sample of a study of blood T cell repertoires in COVID-19. Assay used: immunoSEQ multiplex PCR; TCRdb lists only in-frame clones, some missing. The data hold 300,000 to 400,000 clones, with around nine tenths observed a single time. The sample taken for sequencing was PBMCs or T cells enriched from blood (not recorded which). The receptors were sampled from a woman between 18 and 29 years old who had recovered from COVID-19. The CDR3 runs from the conserved cysteine through the conserved F or W. The D gene is left open where the match is weak. Part of the rows lack a size; the others show once, few, many or a class for expanded clones.

J,V,size,D,DNA,CDR3
TRBJ2-5,TRBV24-1,-,TRBD1,TGTGCCACCAGTGAGCCGACAGGGGTTGAGGAGACCCAGTACTTC,CATSEPTGVEETQYF
TRBJ1-1,TRBV5-1,-,TRBD1,TGCGCCAGCAGCTCCCGTTACACCGGGACAGTGAACACTGAAGCTTTCTTT,CASSSRYTGTVNTEAFF
TRBJ2-1,TRBV7-6,few,TRBD2,TGTGCCAGCAGCTCGACTAGCGGGGGGTACAATGAGCAGTTCTTC,CASSSTSGGYNEQFF
TRBJ2-7,TRBV4-1,-,TRBD1,TGCGCCAGCAGCCCGGAGGACAGGGAGGTGGACGAGCAGTACTTC,CASSPEDREVDEQYF
TRBJ1-2,TRBV6-5,-,-,TGTGCCAGCAGTTACTCAAAAGGGGTAGGCTATGGCTACACCTTC,CASSYSKGVGYGYTF
TRBJ2-2,TRBV6-2/TRBV6-3,-,TRBD2,TGTGCCAGCAGTTCACACAGCGGGGGCTTGAACACCGGGGAGCTGTTTTTT,CASSSHSGGLNTGELFF
TRBJ1-2,TRBV5-1,-,TRBD1,TGCGCCAGCAGCTTGACAGGGGACAGGGGGCAGGGCTACACCTTC,CASSLTGDRGQGYTF
TRBJ2-5,TRBV4-1,-,-,TGCGCCAGCAGCAGAGTGATCCAAGAGACCCAGTACTTC,CASSRVIQETQYF
TRBJ2-1,TRBV19,-,-,TGTGCCAGTAGTACAACCCCCAGCTCCTACAATGAGCAGTTCTTC,CASSTTPSSYNEQFF
TRBJ1-1,TRBV19,few,-,TGTGCCAGTAGTGCCCCCCTTACAGGGAACACTGAAGCTTTCTTT,CASSAPLTGNTEAFF
TRBJ1-2,TRBV7-8,-,TRBD1,TGTGCCAGCAGCCAACGGGACAGGAGATATGGCTACACCTTC,CASSQRDRRYGYTF
TRBJ2-1,TRBV15,-,TRBD1,TGTGCCACCAGTGAGGGGACAGTTTCCTACAATGAGCAGTTCTTC,CATSEGTVSYNEQFF
TRBJ1-1,TRBV9,once,TRBD1,TGTGCCAGCAGCGCCGAATTGGGACAGACAAACACTGAAGCTTTCTTT,CASSAELGQTNTEAFF
TRBJ2-7,TRBV27,-,-,TGTGCCAGCAGTTTACGACAGGGAGGCGAGCAGTACTTC,CASSLRQGGEQYF
TRBJ1-1,TRBV19,-,-,TGTGCCAGTATAGTCCGTGGGGGGACTGAAGCTTTCTTT,CASIVRGGTEAFF
TRBJ2-3,TRBV6-5,-,-,TGTGCCAGCACCGGCCTAGGTGGCACAGATACGCAGTATTTT,CASTGLGGTDTQYF
TRBJ2-7,TRBV5-6,-,TRBD1,TGTGCCAGCAGCGCCGGAGTCGGGACAGGGCGCGACGAGCAGTACTTC,CASSAGVGTGRDEQYF
TRBJ1-3,TRBV3-1/TRBV3-2,-,-,TGTGCCAGCAGCCAAGTCTTCGGTTCCTGGGGAAACACCATATATTTT,CASSQVFGSWGNTIYF
TRBJ1-1,TRBV7-8,-,-,TGTGCCAGCAGCTTTGAGTATGGAGGTATGAACACTGAAGCTTTCTTT,CASSFEYGGMNTEAFF
TRBJ2-1,TRBV11-3,-,TRBD2,TGTGCCAGCAGCCCCCGGGGGGAGTACTACAATGAGCAGTTCTTC,CASSPRGEYYNEQFF
TRBJ1-4,TRBV24-1,-,TRBD1,TGTGCCACCAGTGAAACTGACAGGGGTGGTACTGAAAAACTGTTTTTT,CATSETDRGGTEKLFF
TRBJ1-4,TRBV6-5,-,-,TGTGCCAGCAAACAGACAGTTAATGAAAAACTGTTTTTT,CASKQTVNEKLFF
TRBJ2-7,TRBV7-9,once,-,TGTGCCAGCAGCCCAGTCGCAGGGGATGGGTCCTACGAGCAGTACTTC,CASSPVAGDGSYEQYF
TRBJ2-7,TRBV3-1/TRBV3-2,-,-,TGTGCCAGCAGCCAAGCCCGGGGTTTCTACGAGCAGTACTTC,CASSQARGFYEQYF
TRBJ2-5,TRBV12-3/TRBV12-4,-,-,TGTGCCAGCAACCAGGGAGAGACCCAGTACTTC,CASNQGETQYF
TRBJ2-2,TRBV9,few,TRBD2,TGTGCCAGCAGCGTAGAGGGGACTAGCGGGAGGGCTATGAACACCGGGGAGCTGTTTTTT,CASSVEGTSGRAMNTGELFF